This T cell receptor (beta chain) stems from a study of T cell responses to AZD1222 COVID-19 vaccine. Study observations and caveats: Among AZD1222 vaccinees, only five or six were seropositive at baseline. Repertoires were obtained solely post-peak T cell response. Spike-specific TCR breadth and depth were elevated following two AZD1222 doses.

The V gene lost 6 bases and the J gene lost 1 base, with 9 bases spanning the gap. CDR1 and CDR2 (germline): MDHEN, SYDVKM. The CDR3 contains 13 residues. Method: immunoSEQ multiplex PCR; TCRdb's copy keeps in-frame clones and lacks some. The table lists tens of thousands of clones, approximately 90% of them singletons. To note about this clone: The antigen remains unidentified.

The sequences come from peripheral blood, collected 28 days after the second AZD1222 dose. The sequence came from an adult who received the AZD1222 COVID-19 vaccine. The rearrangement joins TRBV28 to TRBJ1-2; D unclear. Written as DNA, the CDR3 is TGTGCCAGCAGCTCAGGCTTTAACTATGGCTACACCTTC. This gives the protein CASSSGFNYGYTF.